The 32 T cell receptor beta chains in this list originate from one sample, sequenced in a study of early T cells in non-severe SARS-CoV-2 infection. TCRdb re-analysed the 5' RACE reads in MiXCR, keeping a single row per CDR3 protein. Of around 33,000 distinct CDR3 sequences listed, about 6% are singletons. Sequencing used whole blood. These receptors were collected from an adult who was a healthcare worker with PCR-confirmed SARS-CoV-2 infection or an uninfected control (not recorded which).

The chain uses TRBV5-1 and TRBJ2-2; 9 positions agree with TRBD1. The junction had 7 bases not matched to a gene; V was cut back by 4 bases and J by 3 bases. Germline V gene sequence: CDR1 SGHRS, CDR2 YFSETQ. The CDR3 has 16 residues. In nucleotides, the CDR3 is TGCGCCAGCAGCGTAACAGGGGGCCGGGACACCGGGGAGCTGTTTTTT. This sequence encodes CASSVTGGRDTGELFF.

This clonotype has only a few counts. This rearrangement joins TRBV18 to TRBJ1-2; tentative D call: TRBD1 (5 bases). V dropped 1 base and J dropped 6 bases, with 15 bases sitting between them. Germline assignment: CDR1 KGHSH and CDR2 LQKENI. The CDR3 loop spans 15 amino acids. This CDR3 is CASSPLAREENGYTF. In nucleotides, the CDR3 is TGTGCCAGCTCACCACTGGCCAGGGAGGAGAATGGCTACACCTTC.

Ten or more counts support this clonotype. The DNA for the CDR3 is TGTGCCAGCAGCTTAAAACTAGCGGGGGGTTTGACAGATACGCAGTATTTT. Its translation is CASSLKLAGGLTDTQYF. This chain links TRBV11-2 with TRBJ2-3; 12 positions agree with TRBD2. Trimming removed 2 bases from V and 3 bases from J; junction bases left unmatched: 6. From germline, CDR1 is SGHAT and CDR2 FQNNGV. The CDR3 length is 17 residues.

The chain recombines TRBV6-2 or TRBV6-3 with TRBJ2-7, with a possible D match to TRBD1 (5 bases). The V end lost 5 bases, the J end lost 3 bases, and 20 bases lay between the germline ends. CDR3 length: 16 amino acids. Germline V gene data show CDR1 as MNHEY and CDR2 as SVGEGT. Here the CDR3 reads CASSGSRTKGDYEQYF. The CDR3 DNA sequence: TGTGCCAGCAGTGGCTCCAGAACTAAAGGGGACTACGAGCAGTACTTC.

Many counts were recorded for this clonotype. V gene TRBV12-3 or TRBV12-4 combines with J gene TRBJ2-5; 11 bases agree with TRBD2. The CDR3 runs to 15 residues. Germline trimming cut 5 bases from V and 4 bases from J; bases unmatched to any gene: 6. The CDR3 bases are TGTGCCAGCAGTGTTAGCGGGGGGGCCATAGAGACCCAGTACTTC. As protein: CASSVSGGAIETQYF.

The chain carries TRBV2 and TRBJ2-2; D is unclear. Looked up from germline, CDR1 is SNHLY and CDR2 is FYNNEI. Trimming left V 6 bases short and J 1 base short, with 12 bases between. The CDR3 has 15 amino acids. CDR3 region: CASRLANLNTGELFF. The CDR3, as DNA: TGTGCCAGCAGACTTGCGAATTTGAACACCGGGGAGCTGTTTTTT.

Worth noting for this clonotype: This may arise from a read error, as a much more abundant clone is one base away. The CDR3 region is CASSLATANQPQYF. The CDR3 nucleotides read TGTGCCAGCAGCTTGGCGACGGCTAATCAGCCCCAGTATTTT. This chain connects TRBV5-5 to TRBJ1-5, with D unclear. TRBJ2-3 matches the DNA end more closely, so the J call is doubtful. Per germline, CDR1 SGHKS and CDR2 YYEKEE (reference sequence). There are 14 residues in the CDR3.

The sample holds many counts of this clonotype. Germline and junction disagree at one end, which may indicate a read error. This chain joins TRBV11-2 and TRBJ2-7; perhaps D is TRBD1 or TRBD2 (5 bases each). Germline CDR1 and CDR2: SGHAT and FQNNGV. The length of the CDR3 is 10 residues. The CDR3 is CASSGTLFHF. DNA for the CDR3: TGTGCCAGCAGCGGGACCCTCTTTCACTTC.

This clonotype was recorded at least ten times. The chain recombines TRBV7-9 with TRBJ1-2, with D hard to call. Germline values: CDR1 SEHNR, CDR2 FQNEAQ (reference sequence). V shed 5 bases and J shed 4 bases, with 14 bases lying between them. The CDR3 consists of 14 residues. In DNA form, the CDR3 reads TGTGCCAGCAGCGGAACCGGGAGCGTCTATGGCTACACCTTC. Its protein is CASSGTGSVYGYTF.

In this sample, this clonotype turned up many times. J is TRBJ2-3 and V is TRBV12-3 or TRBV12-4; D is perhaps TRBD1 (5 bases). CDR3 length: 14 residues. V was trimmed by 6 bases and J by 4 bases, leaving 14 bases between them. Written as DNA, the CDR3 is TGTGCCAGCAGGAGACAGCAAAGAGCAGATACGCAGTATTTT. It translates to CASRRQQRADTQYF.

In its sample, this clonotype was seen many times. The gene calls are TRBV5-1 and TRBJ1-5, with D uncertain. Trimming pared 5 bases from V and 3 bases from J, leaving 12 bases between. The CDR3 covers 14 residues. Germline V gene sequence: CDR1 SGHRS, CDR2 YFSETQ. CDR3 nucleotides: TGCGCCAGCAGTGGGTCCAGAGTCAATCAGCCCCAGCATTTT. This sequence encodes CASSGSRVNQPQHF.

This clonotype came up a few times. CDR3 in amino acids: CSARLADTQYF. In nucleotides, the CDR3 is TGCAGTGCTAGACTAGCAGATACGCAGTATTTT. The V and J genes are TRBV20-1 and TRBJ2-3; D call uncertain. V lost 2 bases and J 4 bases, leaving 4 bases between the germline ends. This CDR3 contains 11 residues. Germline lookup yields CDR1 DFQATT and CDR2 SNEGSKA (reference sequence).

This clonotype has at least ten counts. The chain joins TRBV11-2 to TRBJ2-5; TRBD2 aligns across 10 bases. Unmatched junction bases numbered 10, after V lost 6 bases and J lost 3 bases. The length of the CDR3 is 16 residues. CDR1 is SGHAT, CDR2 FQNNGV, per germline. This CDR3 is CASRFGGLAGEETQYF. The CDR3, as DNA: TGTGCCAGCAGATTCGGCGGGCTAGCGGGAGAAGAGACCCAGTACTTC. Full variable domain (outside the CDR3, taken from reference TRBV11-2 and TRBJ2-5): EAGVAQSPRYKIIEKRQSVAFWCNPISGHATLYWYQQILGQGPKLLIQFQNNGVVDDSQLPKDRFSAERLKGVDSTLKIQPAKLEDSAVYLCASRFGGLAGEETQYFGPGTRLLVL.

This clonotype has a count of ten or more. J is TRBJ2-3 and V is TRBV7-2; D ambiguous. Trimming took 8 bases from V and 1 from J, leaving 13 bases between them. CDR3 length: 14 residues. CDR1 SGHTA and CDR2 FQGNSA come from the germline V gene. The CDR3 sequence is CASSLATRTDTQYF. As DNA, the CDR3 is TGTGCCAGCTCGCTGGCTACCCGCACAGATACGCAGTATTTT.

Many counts were recorded for this clonotype. The chain carries TRBV12-3 or TRBV12-4 and TRBJ2-3; 12 nucleotides agree with TRBD2. This CDR3 contains 14 residues. V lost 8 bases to trimming and J lost 6 bases; unmatched junction nucleotides: 6. CDR3 nucleotides: TGTGCCAGCCAGACTAGCGGGGGATCTGATACGCAGTATTTT. Residues: CASQTSGGSDTQYF.

This clonotype was counted at least ten times. The chain combines TRBV25-1 with TRBJ1-5; a weak D match, TRBD1 (6 bases). From germline, CDR1 is MGHDK and CDR2 SYGVNS. This CDR3 has 16 residues. The V and J ends lost 4 bases and 0 bases respectively, with 13 bases between them. The CDR3 region is CASSAATGYSNQPQHF. The CDR3 coding sequence is TGTGCCAGCAGTGCGGCAACAGGGTATAGCAATCAGCCCCAGCATTTT.

The table lists this clonotype with many counts. CDR3 sequence (DNA): TGCAGCGTTGAAGGGAATTCGGAAAAACTGTTTTTT. Its protein product is CSVEGNSEKLFF. This chain links TRBV29-1 with TRBJ1-4; D not resolved. Germline V gene lookup returns CDR1 SQVTM and CDR2 ANQGSEA. This CDR3 is built from 12 residues. The V gene lost 1 base and the J gene lost 8 bases, with 8 bases spanning the gap.

Ten or more counts support this clonotype. The chain couples TRBV5-1 to TRBJ1-2, with 7 bases aligning to TRBD1. V was pared by 4 bases and J by 3 bases, with 3 bases of the junction left unmatched. This CDR3 is built from 13 residues. Looked up from germline, CDR1 is SGHRS and CDR2 is YFSETQ. The CDR3 nucleotides are TGCGCCAGCAGCCCGCAGGGGGACTATGGCTACACCTTC. Translation gives CASSPQGDYGYTF.

This clonotype appeared many times. V usage is TRBV20-1 and J usage is TRBJ2-3; 12 bases line up with TRBD2. Germline loops: CDR1 DFQATT, CDR2 SNEGSKA (reference sequence). Trimming at V came to 5 bases and at J to 5 bases, leaving 5 bases not matched to a gene. This CDR3 region has 14 residues. CDR3 coding DNA: TGCAGTGCTCCTCTAGCGGGGGGGGTAGATACGCAGTATTTT. Residues: CSAPLAGGVDTQYF.

This clonotype was counted between two and nine times. The gene calls are TRBV5-1 and TRBJ1-5; D not certain. The CDR3 loop spans 15 amino acids. Trimming left V 1 base short and J 3 bases short, with 11 bases between. The V gene's germline CDR1 is SGHRS and CDR2 YFSETQ. CDR3 in DNA: TGCGCCAGCAGCTTGTGGTCCGGGCCCAATCAGCCCCAGCATTTT. Its protein product is CASSLWSGPNQPQHF.

The rearrangement joins TRBV7-3 to TRBJ2-5; D is perhaps TRBD1 (6 bases). The CDR3 length is 15 residues. Trimming removed 5 bases at V and 5 bases at J, with 18 bases between. From germline, CDR1 is SGHTA and CDR2 FQGTGA. The CDR3 bases are TGTGCCAGCAGCCCCGCATTGGGGGCCTGGGAGACCCAGTACTTC. Translation: CASSPALGAWETQYF.

This clonotype was observed at least ten times. The V and J genes are TRBV7-2 and TRBJ2-2, with TRBD2 matching over 7 bases. The trim removed 0 bases at V and 5 bases at J, leaving 3 bases unmatched. From germline, CDR1 is SGHTA and CDR2 FQGNSA. The CDR3 spans 15 residues. CDR3 in amino acids: CASSLAAGWTGELFF. In nucleotides, the CDR3 is TGTGCCAGCAGCTTAGCAGCGGGGTGGACCGGGGAGCTGTTTTTT.

Many counts were recorded for this clonotype. The chain uses TRBV7-2 and TRBJ2-7; 12 bases line up with TRBD1. The V gene end was trimmed by 5 bases and the J gene end by 7 bases; junction bases not matched to a gene: 6. There are 14 residues in the CDR3. Germline V gives CDR1 SGHTA, CDR2 FQGNSA. CDR3 in amino acids: CASSLRDRGREQYF. CDR3 nucleotide sequence: TGTGCCAGCAGCCTCCGGGACAGGGGGCGAGAGCAGTACTTC. Together with reference TRBV7-2 and TRBJ2-7, the CDR3 gives the full variable domain: GAGVSQSPSNKVTEKGKDVELRCDPISGHTALYWYRQSLGQGLEFLIYFQGNSAPDKSGLPSDRFSAERTGGSVSTLTIQRTQQEDSAVYLCASSLRDRGREQYFGPGTRLTVT.

This clonotype was observed at least ten times. The V call is TRBV7-2, the J call TRBJ2-7; D is unclear. The CDR3 extends over 14 amino acids. V lost 1 base and J 3 bases, leaving 10 bases between the germline ends. The germline V gene encodes CDR1 SGHTA and CDR2 FQGNSA. CDR3 residues: CASSLEVSGYEQYF. CDR3 nucleotide sequence: TGTGCCAGCAGCTTAGAGGTCTCCGGCTACGAGCAGTACTTC.

This clonotype is medium-sized (0.01 to 0.1%). The V call is TRBV29-1, the J call TRBJ2-1; no firm D call. Germline V gives CDR1 SQVTM, CDR2 ANQGSEA. V was clipped by 5 bases and J by 8 bases, with 10 bases between them. The CDR3 extends over 11 amino acids. The CDR3 loop reads CSVWGPDEQFF. The CDR3 DNA reads TGCAGCGTTTGGGGTCCCGATGAGCAGTTCTTC.

This clonotype was observed at least ten times. The CDR3 coding sequence is TGCAGCGTTGTCGCCAGCGGGGGGCTCCAGCAGTACTTC. Protein sequence: CSVVASGGLQQYF. The rearrangement links TRBV29-1 to TRBJ2-7, with 9 bases aligning to TRBD2. The CDR3 runs 13 residues. Per germline, CDR1 SQVTM and CDR2 ANQGSEA. Losses at the gene ends were 4 bases for V and 8 bases for J; bases not matched to a gene: 9.

This clonotype has a count of ten or more. This chain uses TRBV30 with TRBJ1-2; tentatively, D is TRBD1 (6 bases). The CDR3 has 11 amino acids. Deletions cut 2 bases from V and 7 bases from J, with 8 bases between. Germline CDR1 is GTSNPN and CDR2 is SVGIG (reference sequence). CDR3 in DNA: TGTGCCTGGAGTATCAGGGGTGGCTACACCTTC. As protein: CAWSIRGGYTF.

This clonotype turned up a few times. V and J are TRBV9 and TRBJ2-7; possible D gene TRBD2, 6 bases. CDR1 is SGDLS, CDR2 YYNGEE, per germline. V was pared by 4 bases and J by 0 bases, with 14 bases between. This CDR3 is built from 15 residues. DNA of the CDR3: TGTGCCAGCAGCACCGGGACTCTTGACTCCTACGAGCAGTACTTC. Translation: CASSTGTLDSYEQYF.

This chain connects TRBV6-5 to TRBJ2-3; possibly TRBD2 for D (7 bases). The CDR3 loop spans 16 amino acids. V lost 6 bases and J 0 bases, leaving 16 bases between the germline ends. CDR1 and CDR2 from the germline V gene are MNHEY and SVGAGI. CDR3 residues: CASSFRGGGSTDTQYF. For the CDR3, the DNA is TGTGCCAGCAGCTTCAGAGGGGGGGGCAGCACAGATACGCAGTATTTT.

This clonotype was seen repeatedly, ten times or more. This chain joins TRBV28 and TRBJ1-2; maybe TRBD1 (6 bases). V lost 5 bases, J lost 7 bases, and 23 bases lay in between. CDR3 length: 16 amino acids. Looked up from germline, CDR1 is MDHEN and CDR2 is SYDVKM. CDR3 residues: CASSGSGTPGEVGYTF. The CDR3 nucleotides are TGTGCCAGCAGTGGGTCCGGGACACCGGGGGAGGTTGGCTACACCTTC.

As concerns this clonotype: Mismatch with germline at one junction end may stem from a read error. This sequence joins TRBV5-8 and TRBJ2-1; D gene unclear. CDR3 length equals 15 residues. From germline, CDR1 is SGHTS and CDR2 YDEGEE. CDR3 sequence (DNA): TGTGCCAACAGCTGGATGGCGGAAGCCTACAATGAGCAGTTCTTC. Translated: CANSWMAEAYNEQFF.

There are many counts of this clonotype. This chain uses TRBV29-1 with TRBJ2-1, with TRBD1 as a possible D gene (6 bases). V was cut by 6 bases and J by 6 bases, with 18 bases left in between. The CDR3 covers 14 residues. Germline-derived CDR1 and CDR2 are SQVTM and ANQGSEA. CDR3 loop: CSVRDRTNFNEQFF. The CDR3, as DNA: TGCAGCGTCCGCGACAGGACCAACTTCAATGAGCAGTTCTTC.